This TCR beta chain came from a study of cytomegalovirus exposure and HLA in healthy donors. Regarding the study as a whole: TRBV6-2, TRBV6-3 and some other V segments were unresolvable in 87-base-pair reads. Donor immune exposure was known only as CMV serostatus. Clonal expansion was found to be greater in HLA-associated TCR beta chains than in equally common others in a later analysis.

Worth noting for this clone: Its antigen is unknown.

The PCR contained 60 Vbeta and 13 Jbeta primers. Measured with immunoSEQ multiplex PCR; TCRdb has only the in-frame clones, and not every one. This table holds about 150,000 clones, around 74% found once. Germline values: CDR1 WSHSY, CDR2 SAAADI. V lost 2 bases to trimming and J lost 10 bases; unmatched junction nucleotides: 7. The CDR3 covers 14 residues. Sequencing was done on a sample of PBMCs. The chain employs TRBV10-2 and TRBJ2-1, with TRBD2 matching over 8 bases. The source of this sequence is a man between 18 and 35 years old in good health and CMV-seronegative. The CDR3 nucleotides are TGCGCCAGCAGTGAGCCGAAGACTAGCGTGGAGCAGTTCTTC. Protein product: CASSEPKTSVEQFF.